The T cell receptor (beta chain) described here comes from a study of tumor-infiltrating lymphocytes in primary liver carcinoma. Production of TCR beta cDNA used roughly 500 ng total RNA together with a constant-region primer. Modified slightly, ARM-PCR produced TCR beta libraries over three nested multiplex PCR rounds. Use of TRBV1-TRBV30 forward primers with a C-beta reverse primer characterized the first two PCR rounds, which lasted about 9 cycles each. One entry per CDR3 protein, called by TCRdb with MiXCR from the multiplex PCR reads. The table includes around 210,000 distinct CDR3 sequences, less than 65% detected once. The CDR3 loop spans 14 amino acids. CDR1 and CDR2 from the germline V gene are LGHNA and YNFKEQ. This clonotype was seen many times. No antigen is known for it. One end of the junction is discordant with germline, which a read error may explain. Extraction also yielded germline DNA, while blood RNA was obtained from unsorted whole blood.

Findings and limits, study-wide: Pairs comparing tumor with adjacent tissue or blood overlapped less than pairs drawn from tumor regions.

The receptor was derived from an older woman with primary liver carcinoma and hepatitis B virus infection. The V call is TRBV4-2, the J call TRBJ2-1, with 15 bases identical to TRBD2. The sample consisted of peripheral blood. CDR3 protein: CASSQGAGLAGGVF. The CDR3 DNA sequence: TGTGCCAGCAGCCAAGGGGCCGGACTAGCGGGGGGGGTCTTC.